This T cell receptor (beta chain) stems from a study of shared clonotypes between healthy human individuals. Study background: Each donor had three CD4 naive, three CD4 memory, two CD8 naive and one CD8 memory plate. General study results and limits: Across a handful of donors, naive CD4 shared around 5.3%, naive CD8 more than 3%, memory CD4 roughly 2.5%, memory CD8 0.35% to 0.5%.

About this clone: As yet, its antigen is unknown.

The ends were cut back, 5 bases at V and 6 bases at J, with 10 bases in the middle. The CDR3 length is 12 residues. Germline loops: CDR1 SGHTA, CDR2 FQGNSA. The protocol was immunoSEQ multiplex PCR, while the TCRdb copy is restricted to in-frame clones and leaves out a portion. The sample lists about 2.1 million clones, around 93% occurring once. Naive CD8 cells lacked CD45RO and underwent positive selection for CCR7, leaving out terminally differentiated effector memory CD45RA+ cells. V usage is TRBV7-2 and J usage is TRBJ1-2; D is undetermined. This clonotype was obtained from a man aged 18-30 years in good health. Some clones in this sample may be carry-over from other donors' samples. The sequenced sample consisted of naive CD8+ T cells from PBMCs. CDR3 bases: TGTGCCAGCAGCCCGAGGGCCCATGGCTACACCTTC. Translation gives CASSPRAHGYTF.